This TCR beta chain originates from a study of blood T cell repertoires in COVID-19. Generated by immunoSEQ multiplex PCR, the TCRdb table keeps only in-frame clones and is missing some. Found here are some 61,000 clones, about 89% of them singletons; the top ten hold roughly 1.6%. V lost 4 bases, J lost 6 bases, and 23 bases lay in between. Germline-derived CDR1 and CDR2 are SGDLS and YYNGEE. The CDR3 consists of 17 residues. This TCR was sampled from a man aged 55 to 70 with acute or convalescent COVID-19. The material sequenced was peripheral blood. The chain links TRBV9 to TRBJ2-1, with D perhaps matching TRBD2 (7 bases). The CDR3 nucleotides read TGTGCCAGCAGCTATACTCCGGGGGGCCCCTCCCTCAATGAGCAGTTCTTC. This codes for CASSYTPGGPSLNEQFF.